This TCR beta chain was profiled in a study of blood T cell repertoires in COVID-19. About the research overall: COVID-19 samples from acute and convalescent phases originated in the United States, Italy and Spain. T cells, B-cell-depleted T cells, or PBMCs supplied cDNA or gDNA.

The participants were between roughly 18 and 89 years old and came from 24 US areas. The recovered donors of Cohort 3 showed two negative PCRs, clearance, or symptom resolution. From germline, CDR1 is GTSNPN and CDR2 SVGIG (reference sequence). V trimming: 3 bases; J trimming: 0 bases; junction bases outside the gene matches: 1. This CDR3 is built from 15 residues. In regard to this clone: Other DNA sequences in the sample encode the same CDR3.

TCRdb's copy holds only in-frame clones and misses some; the assay was immunoSEQ multiplex PCR. The repertoire holds fewer than 450,000 clones, with less than 95% as singletons. J is TRBJ2-2 and V is TRBV30, with 10 bases that match TRBD2. Sequenced input: PBMCs or T cells enriched from blood (not recorded which). The sequence was collected from a man aged 18 to 29 who had recovered from COVID-19. The CDR3, as DNA: TGTGCCTGGAGAAGCGGGAGGGCGAACACCGGGGAGCTGTTTTTT. Protein product: CAWRSGRANTGELFF.